This T cell receptor (beta chain) emerged from a study of CD8+ T cells in alopecia areata. Study at large: Dosing with tofacitinib proceeded for 6 to 18 months, followed by 6 months off drug.

CD4+ and CD8+ T cells were sorted from PBMCs stained for CD3, CD4 and CD8. As for this clone: Its target is not known.

This CDR3 contains 16 residues. Germline CDR1 reads SGHAT; CDR2 reads FQNNGV. Unmatched junction bases numbered 9, after V lost 4 bases and J lost 5 bases. The study, taken as a whole, reports: Scalp data also include sequences from resident alphabeta T cells of normal skin.

Isolated RNA was reverse transcribed into cDNA used as the sequencing template. Sequencing used immunoSEQ multiplex PCR; TCRdb keeps in-frame clones, though not all of them. This sample has about 190,000 clones, with 50% to 70% found just once. The clonotype comes from a human donor with alopecia areata. Sequences were derived from CD4+ T cells sorted from blood, sampled at week 0. The gene calls are TRBV11-2 and TRBJ2-3, with 10 bases matching TRBD2. The CDR3, as DNA: TGTGCCAGCAGCTCACAGCGGGGGGGCCGTGTAGATACGCAGTATTTT. Residues: CASSSQRGGRVDTQYF.